The 29 T cell receptor beta chains below all came from one sample that was sequenced in a study of response to subunit inactivated influenza vaccine. TCRdb independently ran MiXCR on the RT-PCR reads; one entry per CDR3 protein. Of over 450,000 distinct CDR3 sequences in the sample, approximately 13% were seen once. The sequencing used PBMCs from blood, collected roughly 45 days after vaccination. The receptors originated from a man in his forties or fifties who received an inactivated influenza vaccine.

A few counts support this clonotype. The chain combines TRBV30 with TRBJ2-7, with unresolved D. The length of the CDR3 is 13 residues. V shed 2 bases and J shed 4 bases, with 12 bases lying between them. Looked up from germline, CDR1 is GTSNPN and CDR2 is SVGIG (reference sequence). CDR3 sequence (DNA): TGTGCCTGGAGTCTCCGTACAGTATACGAGCAGTACTTC. Protein: CAWSLRTVYEQYF.

This clonotype was seen at least ten times. This chain links TRBV7-9 with TRBJ2-7; perhaps TRBD2 as D (6 bases). The CDR3 length is 14 residues. The germline V gene encodes CDR1 SEHNR and CDR2 FQNEAQ (reference sequence). The V and J ends lost 6 bases and 2 bases respectively, with 14 bases between them. The CDR3 region has the DNA TGTGCCAGCAGGTCTTCGGGGGTACCCTACGAGCAGTACTTC. Amino acid sequence: CASRSSGVPYEQYF.

This clonotype turned up a few times. V and J are TRBV12-3 or TRBV12-4 and TRBJ1-6; D is perhaps TRBD1 (5 bases). This CDR3 contains 15 residues. Trimming took off 6 bases at V and 4 bases at J, with 13 bases between the two ends. CDR3 residues: CASRDGTDYNSPLHF. In DNA, the CDR3 is TGTGCCAGCAGAGACGGGACGGATTATAATTCACCCCTCCACTTT.

This clonotype occurred a few times. An end of the junction differs from the germline gene, which may be a read error. The chain recombines TRBV6-2 or TRBV6-3 with TRBJ2-2, with D perhaps matching TRBD1 or TRBD2 (6 bases each). The V gene's germline CDR1 is MNHEY and CDR2 SVGEGT. This CDR3 contains 14 residues. This chain's CDR3 is CACSEGGNTGELFF. The CDR3 nucleotides are TGTGCCTGCAGCGAGGGGGGAAACACCGGGGAGCTGTTTTTT.

This clonotype was counted between two and nine times. The rearrangement links TRBV20-1 to TRBJ2-3, with TRBD2 identical over 12 bases. Trimming cost V 0 bases and J 9 bases; bases outside gene matches: 7. The CDR3 runs to 15 residues. Germline values: CDR1 DFQATT, CDR2 SNEGSKA (reference sequence). This CDR3 is CSARDLAGGPGTQYF. The CDR3 nucleotides read TGCAGTGCTAGAGATCTAGCGGGGGGGCCTGGCACGCAGTATTTT.

This clonotype occurred a few times. The chain employs TRBV4-1 and TRBJ2-3, with D perhaps TRBD1 or TRBD2 (6 bases each). V shed 5 bases and J shed 0 bases, with 18 bases lying between them. The CDR3 has 17 residues. Germline CDR1 and CDR2: MGHRA and YSYEKL. CDR3 protein: CASSNQGRGASTDTQYF. Written as DNA, the CDR3 is TGCGCCAGCAGCAATCAGGGGCGGGGCGCTAGCACAGATACGCAGTATTTT.

This clonotype was found a few times. The chain combines TRBV28 with TRBJ2-2; 7 bases align to TRBD1. Germline trimming cut 6 bases from V and 0 bases from J; bases unmatched to any gene: 10. Germline loops: CDR1 MDHEN, CDR2 SYDVKM. The CDR3 has 17 residues. CDR3 in DNA: TGTGCCAGCAGACTAGGGGGCATACTAACGAACACCGGGGAGCTGTTTTTT. The encoded protein is CASRLGGILTNTGELFF.

The sample holds a few counts of this clonotype. The rearrangement joins TRBV7-8 to TRBJ2-5, with TRBD2 identical over 12 bases. Germline lookup yields CDR1 SGHVS and CDR2 FQNEAQ. This CDR3 is 19 amino acids long. V was pared by 1 base and J by 1 base, with 10 bases of the junction left unmatched. The CDR3 coding sequence is TGTGCCAGCAGCTTAGTGTCCGACGGACTAGCGGGGTTCCAAGAGACCCAGTACTTC. It encodes CASSLVSDGLAGFQETQYF.

This chain links TRBV11-1 with TRBJ2-1; 7 bases are a match to TRBD2. Germline trimming cut 7 bases from V and 0 bases from J; bases unmatched to any gene: 21. This CDR3 comprises 20 residues. CDR1 SGHAT and CDR2 FQDESV come from the germline V gene (reference sequence). The CDR3 region is CASNDLIPGGSAVSYNEQFF. The CDR3 coding sequence is TGTGCCAGCAACGATCTTATTCCGGGAGGAAGCGCGGTCTCCTACAATGAGCAGTTCTTC.

V usage is TRBV12-3 or TRBV12-4 and J usage is TRBJ2-3, with D perhaps TRBD1 (5 bases). V was trimmed by 3 bases and J by 4 bases, leaving 8 bases between them. CDR3 length: 13 amino acids. For the CDR3, the DNA is TGTGCCAGCAGTTTTTTAGGGGCAGATACGCAGTATTTT. It translates to CASSFLGADTQYF.

The gene calls are TRBV5-1 and TRBJ2-7, with 9 nucleotides matching TRBD1. The CDR3 consists of 16 residues. The ends lost 4 bases at V and 0 bases at J; junction bases unmatched: 8. Germline V CDR1 and CDR2: SGHRS, YFSETQ. The CDR3 spells CASSPGTGNPSYEQYF. Written as DNA, the CDR3 is TGCGCCAGCAGCCCGGGGACAGGGAATCCCTCCTACGAGCAGTACTTC.

This clonotype was counted only a few times. The chain couples TRBV12-3 or TRBV12-4 to TRBJ2-1, with TRBD1 matching 7 bases. Trimming at V came to 6 bases and at J to 4 bases, leaving 9 bases not matched to a gene. This CDR3 is built from 15 residues. This chain's CDR3 is CASRIAGGTYNEQFF. The CDR3, as DNA: TGTGCCAGCAGAATAGCAGGGGGTACTTACAATGAGCAGTTCTTC.

The chain couples TRBV7-9 to TRBJ2-7, with TRBD1 matching over 10 bases. Germline V gene data show CDR1 as SEHNR and CDR2 as FQNEAQ (reference sequence). The CDR3 loop spans 15 amino acids. Trimming cost V 5 bases and J 7 bases; bases outside gene matches: 11. DNA for the CDR3: TGTGCCAGCAGCCCAACGGGACAGGGGCGATTTGAGCAGTACTTC. Residues: CASSPTGQGRFEQYF. Supplemented by reference TRBV7-9 and TRBJ2-7, the full variable domain reads DTGVSQNPRHKITKRGQNVTFRCDPISEHNRLYWYRQTLGQGPEFLTYFQNEAQLEKSRLLSDRFSAERPKGSFSTLEIQRTEQGDSAMYLCASSPTGQGRFEQYFGPGTRLTVT.

This clonotype turned up a few times. The chain recombines TRBV15 with TRBJ2-7; a weak D match, TRBD1 (5 bases). The CDR3 is made up of 15 amino acids. Germline CDR1 is LNHNV and CDR2 is YYDKDF (reference sequence). V was shortened by 2 bases and J by 1 base, with 12 bases between the two germline ends. The CDR3 DNA reads TGTGCCACCAGCAGACACACCAGGGATTCCTACGAGCAGTACTTC. Its protein product is CATSRHTRDSYEQYF.

This clonotype showed up many times. The V call is TRBV20-1, the J call TRBJ2-3; D unresolved. This CDR3 spans 10 amino acids. V dropped 7 bases and J dropped 6 bases, with 8 bases sitting between them. Looked up from germline, CDR1 is DFQATT and CDR2 is SNEGSKA (reference sequence). CDR3 nucleotide sequence: TGCAGTGGAACCTTGGATACGCAGTATTTT. It encodes CSGTLDTQYF.

The J gene is TRBJ1-2, the V gene TRBV6-6; the D is unclear. The CDR3 runs to 12 residues. Trimming shortened V by 2 bases and J by 6 bases, and 7 bases separated the two germline ends. Germline V lookup: CDR1 MNHNY, CDR2 SVGAGI (reference sequence). The CDR3 region is CASSYAEDGYTF. CDR3 DNA sequence: TGTGCCAGCAGTTACGCCGAGGATGGCTACACCTTC.

The CDR3 loop reads CASRTGTGNTGELFF. DNA for the CDR3: TGCGCCAGCAGAACCGGGACAGGGAACACCGGGGAGCTGTTTTTT. The chain employs TRBV5-1 and TRBJ2-2; 8 bases map to TRBD1. The CDR3 covers 15 residues. Germline CDR1 and CDR2: SGHRS and YFSETQ. Trimming cost V 5 bases and J 1 base; bases outside gene matches: 4.

The chain recombines TRBV5-6 with TRBJ2-5; 8 positions agree with TRBD2. The CDR3 spans 14 residues. CDR1 is SGHDT and CDR2 is YYEEEE in the germline V gene. V trimming: 7 bases; J trimming: 2 bases; junction bases outside the gene matches: 7. CDR3 in amino acids: CASSGAGVQETQYF. The CDR3 bases are TGTGCCAGCTCCGGAGCGGGAGTACAAGAGACCCAGTACTTC.

This clonotype has just a few counts. The chain joins TRBV7-9 to TRBJ2-1; D ambiguous. The CDR3 runs 13 residues. Germline CDR1 and CDR2: SEHNR and FQNEAQ (reference sequence). V lost 5 bases and J lost 5, with 10 bases in between. CDR3 sequence reads: CASSKSGDNEQFF. For the CDR3, the DNA is TGTGCCAGCAGCAAATCAGGTGACAATGAGCAGTTCTTC.

CDR3 protein: CASSLDLQGAAGELFF. The CDR3 nucleotides read TGTGCCAGCAGCTTGGACCTACAGGGGGCCGCCGGGGAGCTGTTTTTT. The rearrangement joins TRBV5-6 to TRBJ2-2, with TRBD1 matching 9 bases. This CDR3 spans 16 amino acids. Germline V gene sequence: CDR1 SGHDT, CDR2 YYEEEE. The ends lost 0 bases at V and 6 bases at J; junction bases unmatched: 6.

This chain connects TRBV29-1 to TRBJ2-2; either TRBD1 or TRBD2 may fit D (5 bases each). The germline V and J ends were trimmed by 6 bases and 4 bases, with 12 bases remaining between them. The CDR3 is 13 amino acids. CDR1 and CDR2 from the germline V gene are SQVTM and ANQGSEA. The CDR3 sequence: CSVIRESTGELFF. The CDR3 coding sequence is TGCAGCGTAATCAGGGAGTCCACCGGGGAGCTGTTTTTT.

This clonotype was found a few times. The genes are TRBV27 and TRBJ2-3; a possible D gene is TRBD1 (5 bases). The V and J ends lost 3 bases and 6 bases respectively, with 13 bases between them. The CDR3 contains 14 residues. Germline values: CDR1 MNHEY, CDR2 SMNVEV (reference sequence). The CDR3 sequence: CASSFGQTWDTQYF. For the CDR3, the DNA is TGTGCCAGCAGTTTTGGACAAACCTGGGATACGCAGTATTTT.

V and J are TRBV10-3 and TRBJ2-7; 15 bases are shared with TRBD2. J gave up 0 bases and V 6 bases, and 6 bases lay outside the gene matches. The CDR3 has 17 amino acids. CDR1 and CDR2 from the germline V gene are ENHRY and SYGVKD. The CDR3 region has the DNA TGTGCCATCAGAGGCGGGACTAGCGGGAGGTCCTCCTACGAGCAGTACTTC. Translated, it gives CAIRGGTSGRSSYEQYF.

This clonotype was seen a handful of times. The chain combines TRBV2 with TRBJ1-2; perhaps TRBD1 as D (6 bases). CDR1 and CDR2 from the germline V gene are SNHLY and FYNNEI. The CDR3 is 15 amino acids. V was pared by 3 bases and J by 7 bases, with 18 bases between. CDR3 coding DNA: TGTGCCAGCAGTGATCACGGGGGGGGCCGGCCTGGCTACACCTTC. It specifies CASSDHGGGRPGYTF.

The sample holds many counts of this clonotype. This chain uses TRBV5-6 with TRBJ2-1; TRBD1 matches at 9 bases. The ends lost 4 bases at V and 4 bases at J; junction bases unmatched: 6. CDR1 and CDR2 from the germline V gene are SGHDT and YYEEEE. This CDR3 is built from 15 residues. CDR3: CASSARDRVYNEQFF. DNA of the CDR3: TGTGCCAGCAGCGCAAGGGACAGGGTATACAATGAGCAGTTCTTC.

This clonotype turned up a few times. The V gene is TRBV15, the J gene TRBJ2-1; D perhaps matches TRBD2 (6 bases). Germline CDR1 reads LNHNV; CDR2 reads YYDKDF (reference sequence). Trimming shortened V by 0 bases and J by 6 bases, and 15 bases separated the two germline ends. The CDR3 contains 16 residues. CDR3 sequence reads: CATSRDMRTTPNEQFF. The CDR3 nucleotides are TGTGCCACCAGCAGAGATATGAGGACTACCCCCAATGAGCAGTTCTTC.

This rearrangement joins TRBV20-1 to TRBJ2-7; no definite D call. The length of the CDR3 is 10 residues. The V gene lost 5 bases and the J gene lost 1 base, with 3 bases spanning the gap. Germline values: CDR1 DFQATT, CDR2 SNEGSKA (reference sequence). CDR3 in amino acids: CSAWSYEQYF. CDR3 DNA: TGCAGTGCTTGGTCCTACGAGCAGTACTTC.

This clonotype was picked up many times. The chain couples TRBV6-2 or TRBV6-3 to TRBJ2-1; D gene ambiguous. CDR1 and CDR2 from the germline V gene are MNHEY and SVGEGT. The CDR3 is made up of 12 amino acids. V lost 4 bases and J 8 bases, leaving 9 bases between the germline ends. The CDR3, as DNA: TGTGCCAGCAGTTCTACTAAGTATGAGCAGTTCTTC. Its translation: CASSSTKYEQFF.

V usage is TRBV9 and J usage is TRBJ1-6; D unclear. Per the germline V gene, CDR1 is SGDLS and CDR2 is YYNGEE. Trimming removed 0 bases from V and 4 bases from J, with 11 bases in between. This CDR3 region has 16 residues. CDR3 loop: CASSVGIEPYNSPLHF. DNA of the CDR3: TGTGCCAGCAGCGTAGGAATAGAACCTTATAATTCACCCCTCCACTTT.